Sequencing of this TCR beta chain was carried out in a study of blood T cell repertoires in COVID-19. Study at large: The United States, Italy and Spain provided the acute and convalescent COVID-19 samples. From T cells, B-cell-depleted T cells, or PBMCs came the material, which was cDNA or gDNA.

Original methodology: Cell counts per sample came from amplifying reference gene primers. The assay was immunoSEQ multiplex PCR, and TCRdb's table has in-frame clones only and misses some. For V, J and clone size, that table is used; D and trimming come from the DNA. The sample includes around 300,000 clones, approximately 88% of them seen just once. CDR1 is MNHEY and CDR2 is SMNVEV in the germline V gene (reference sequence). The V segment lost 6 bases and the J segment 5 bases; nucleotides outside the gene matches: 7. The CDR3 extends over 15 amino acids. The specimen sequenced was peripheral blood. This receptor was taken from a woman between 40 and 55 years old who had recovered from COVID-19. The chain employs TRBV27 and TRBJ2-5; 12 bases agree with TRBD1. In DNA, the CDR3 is TGTGCCAGCAGGCAGGGACAGGGGGCTTGGGAGACCCAGTACTTC. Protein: CASRQGQGAWETQYF.